Presented here are 28 T cell receptor beta chains from one specimen sequenced in a study of T-cell reconstitution after alpha-beta-depleted transplantation in children. It was with unique molecular identifiers that the TCRbeta library was prepared. TCRdb ran MiXCR on the PCR reads and lists one entry per CDR3 protein. The sample records more than 300,000 distinct CDR3 sequences, 15% to 20% being singletons. The material sequenced was PBMCs, mostly from graft donor cells, taken 360 days after TCRalphabeta/CD19-depleted stem cell transplant. These receptors originate from a male patient between 2 and 15 years old who had a stem cell transplant for acute lymphoblastic leukemia, so the T cells may come from the graft donor.

This clonotype showed up many times. The genes are TRBV5-4 and TRBJ2-3, with D perhaps given as TRBD1 or TRBD2 (7 bases each). Germline-derived CDR1 and CDR2 are SGHNT and YYREEE (reference sequence). CDR3 length: 16 amino acids. The V end lost 3 bases, the J end lost 4 bases, and 18 bases lay between the germline ends. The CDR3 spells CASSYPGGGAADTQYF. The CDR3 nucleotides are TGTGCCAGCAGCTACCCAGGGGGGGGAGCCGCAGATACGCAGTATTTT.

This clonotype was detected only a few times. This chain uses TRBV5-4 with TRBJ2-7; D might be TRBD2 (5 bases). The CDR3 sequence is 15 residues long. Between the trimmed V and J ends, which lost 0 bases and 2 bases, there was a span of 12 bases. Germline V CDR1 and CDR2: SGHNT, YYREEE (reference sequence). CDR3 DNA: TGTGCCAGCAGCTTGGCGGGGTTCACTGCCTACGAGCAGTACTTC. This codes for CASSLAGFTAYEQYF.

This clonotype appeared many times. V and J are TRBV6-2 or TRBV6-3 and TRBJ2-2; D is perhaps TRBD2 (5 bases). The CDR3 has 16 amino acids. Germline CDR1 and CDR2: MNHEY and SVGEGT. Trimming removed 1 base from V and 3 bases from J, with 12 bases in between. The CDR3 DNA is TGTGCCAGCAGTTACTTGAGGCCAGCGGACACCGGGGAGCTGTTTTTT. Protein: CASSYLRPADTGELFF.

This clonotype showed up many times. The chain carries TRBV20-1 and TRBJ2-2; D may be TRBD1 or TRBD2 (6 bases each). V shed 4 bases and J shed 2 bases, with 8 bases lying between them. CDR3 length: 13 amino acids. CDR1 and CDR2 (germline): DFQATT, SNEGSKA (reference sequence). The chain's CDR3 is CSATGANTGELFF. The CDR3 DNA reads TGCAGTGCTACGGGGGCAAACACCGGGGAGCTGTTTTTT.

This clonotype was found many times. The rearrangement links TRBV20-1 to TRBJ2-3; D is ambiguous. This CDR3 comprises 13 residues. Germline V CDR1 and CDR2: DFQATT, SNEGSKA (reference sequence). V was cut by 5 bases and J by 6 bases, with 15 bases left in between. CDR3 sequence: CSAHPLNGDTQYF. The CDR3 coding sequence is TGCAGTGCTCACCCCCTAAATGGGGATACGCAGTATTTT.

This clonotype turned up a few times. The rearrangement links TRBV10-3 to TRBJ2-1, with a weak D call TRBD2 (5 bases). CDR3 length equals 13 residues. V was shortened by 6 bases and J by 4 bases, with 10 bases between the two germline ends. Germline CDR1 is ENHRY and CDR2 is SYGVKD. In DNA, the CDR3 is TGTGCCATCAGCCGGGAACCATACAATGAGCAGTTCTTC. It encodes CAISREPYNEQFF.

This chain connects TRBV14 to TRBJ2-1; 10 nucleotides align to TRBD2. V gave up 4 bases and J gave up 4 bases; unmatched junction bases: 7. Germline V gene lookup returns CDR1 SGHDN and CDR2 FVKESK. The CDR3 is 16 residues long. CDR3 protein: CASSPPLAGEYNEQFF. As DNA, the CDR3 is TGTGCCAGCAGCCCCCCGCTAGCGGGAGAGTACAATGAGCAGTTCTTC.

This clonotype was observed a handful of times. Mismatch with germline at one junction end may stem from a read error. CDR3: CASNLLVGRRGETQYF. The CDR3 bases are TGTGCCAGCAACTTATTGGTCGGGAGGAGGGGAGAGACCCAGTACTTC. This sequence joins TRBV7-9 and TRBJ2-5; 7 bases are shared with TRBD2. Germline CDR1 reads SEHNR; CDR2 reads FQNEAQ (reference sequence). The CDR3 contains 16 residues.

In its sample, this clonotype was seen a few times. V usage is TRBV15 and J usage is TRBJ2-3, with unresolved D. The germline V gene encodes CDR1 LNHNV and CDR2 YYDKDF (reference sequence). The CDR3 consists of 12 residues. V was shortened by 8 bases and J by 2 bases, with 8 bases between the two germline ends. CDR3 in DNA: TGTGCCACCGTCGGGTTCACAGATACGCAGTATTTT. It specifies CATVGFTDTQYF.

The rearrangement links TRBV4-1 to TRBJ2-1; tentative D call: TRBD1 (5 bases). Germline V gene lookup returns CDR1 MGHRA and CDR2 YSYEKL. This CDR3 has 17 amino acids. V was shortened by 0 bases and J by 2 bases, with 14 bases between the two germline ends. CDR3 residues: CASSQDPAGSTYNEQFF. CDR3 DNA: TGCGCCAGCAGCCAAGATCCGGCAGGGTCAACCTACAATGAGCAGTTCTTC.

This clonotype was seen repeatedly, ten times or more. The V and J genes are TRBV3-1 and TRBJ2-7; no firm D call. Germline CDR1 reads LGHDT; CDR2 reads YNNKEL (reference sequence). The V gene lost 0 bases and the J gene lost 0 bases, with 9 bases spanning the gap. This CDR3 contains 15 residues. The CDR3 sequence: CASSQDPHGSYEQYF. For the CDR3, the DNA is TGTGCCAGCAGCCAAGACCCTCACGGCTCCTACGAGCAGTACTTC.

This clonotype was found many times. This chain connects TRBV12-3 or TRBV12-4 to TRBJ2-5; D possibly matches TRBD1 or TRBD2 (5 bases each). This CDR3 has 14 residues. Trimming left V 5 bases short and J 0 bases short, with 10 bases between. The CDR3, as DNA: TGTGCCAGCAGTCCGAAGGGACACCAAGAGACCCAGTACTTC. It yields the protein CASSPKGHQETQYF.

This clonotype has only a few counts. The chain joins TRBV12-3 or TRBV12-4 to TRBJ2-7; maybe TRBD1 (6 bases). This CDR3 has 14 amino acids. V was shortened by 5 bases and J by 2 bases, with 13 bases between the two germline ends. The CDR3 here is CASSLSGQTYEQYF. CDR3 DNA: TGTGCCAGCAGTCTCTCGGGACAAACCTACGAGCAGTACTTC.

This chain joins TRBV9 and TRBJ2-7; D might be TRBD1 (5 bases). Trimming removed 0 bases from V and 2 bases from J, with 15 bases in between. This CDR3 comprises 16 residues. The germline gives CDR1 SGDLS, CDR2 YYNGEE. CDR3 residues: CASSVEGVPQAYEQYF. In DNA, the CDR3 is TGTGCCAGCAGCGTAGAAGGGGTCCCCCAAGCCTACGAGCAGTACTTC.

This clonotype was counted many times. The gene calls are TRBV29-1 and TRBJ2-1; no reliable D call. Deletions cut 0 bases from V and 4 bases from J, with 16 bases between. CDR1 and CDR2 from the germline V gene are SQVTM and ANQGSEA. CDR3 length equals 16 residues. CDR3 amino acids: CSVEDFASLYYNEQFF. In DNA form, the CDR3 reads TGCAGCGTTGAAGACTTCGCCTCACTTTATTACAATGAGCAGTTCTTC.

The sample holds a few counts of this clonotype. The V call is TRBV4-3, the J call TRBJ2-7; D call uncertain. The length of the CDR3 is 13 residues. The germline CDR1 and CDR2 sequences are LGHNA and YSLEER. Trimming removed 0 bases at V and 4 bases at J, with 7 bases between. In DNA, the CDR3 is TGCGCCAGCAGCCAAGAGATGGGGTACGAGCAGTACTTC. Its translation is CASSQEMGYEQYF.

This clonotype has a handful of counts. The V gene is TRBV7-9, the J gene TRBJ1-1; D remains ambiguous. The germline CDR1 and CDR2 sequences are SEHNR and FQNEAQ (reference sequence). V was trimmed by 5 bases and J by 6 bases, leaving 10 bases between them. This CDR3 comprises 12 residues. The CDR3 nucleotides are TGTGCCAGCAGCCCGGACTTGCCTGAAGCTTTCTTT. Translated: CASSPDLPEAFF.

The chain is built from TRBV6-1 and TRBJ1-6; weak D call: TRBD1 (6 bases). V lost 6 bases and J 9 bases, leaving 15 bases between the germline ends. The CDR3 covers 14 residues. From germline, CDR1 is MNHNS and CDR2 SASEGT. CDR3 loop: CASSPGGLISPLHF. The CDR3 nucleotides read TGTGCCAGCAGCCCTGGGGGCTTGATTTCACCCCTCCACTTT.

In its sample, this clonotype was seen many times. The V call is TRBV12-3 or TRBV12-4, the J call TRBJ2-3; TRBD2 matches 9 bases. J lost 4 bases, V lost 5 bases, and 1 base had no gene match. CDR3 length: 13 amino acids. The CDR3 sequence is CASSGLAPDTQYF. Written as DNA, the CDR3 is TGTGCCAGCAGTGGACTAGCGCCAGATACGCAGTATTTT.

This clonotype was seen more than once but under ten times. The rearrangement uses TRBV3-1 and TRBJ2-5; the D gene is possibly TRBD2 (6 bases). The germline gives CDR1 LGHDT, CDR2 YNNKEL (reference sequence). The CDR3 has 13 amino acids. Trimming removed 3 bases from V and 5 bases from J, with 10 bases in between. Here the CDR3 DNA reads TGTGCCAGCAGCCATTCGGGGAGGGAGACCCAGTACTTC. It translates to CASSHSGRETQYF.

The genes are TRBV30 and TRBJ2-5; 8 nucleotides match TRBD1. V shed 1 base, J shed 5 bases, and the junction held 3 bases outside the gene matches. This CDR3 spans 13 amino acids. The germline CDR1 and CDR2 sequences are GTSNPN and SVGIG (reference sequence). The CDR3 is CAWSGPGGETQYF. CDR3 DNA: TGTGCCTGGAGTGGCCCAGGGGGCGAGACCCAGTACTTC. The whole variable domain, filled in from reference TRBV30 and TRBJ2-5, reads SQTIHQWPATLVQPVGSPLSLECTVEGTSNPNLYWYRQAAGRGLQLLFYSVGIGQISSEVPQNLSASRPQDRQFILSSKKLLLSDSGFYLCAWSGPGGETQYFGPGTRLLVL.

The V gene is TRBV13, the J gene TRBJ2-7, with 8 bases aligning to TRBD1. Trimming at V came to 5 bases and at J to 2 bases, leaving 5 bases not matched to a gene. The CDR3 totals 14 residues. Germline assignment: CDR1 PRHDT and CDR2 FYEKMQ (reference sequence). The CDR3 sequence is CASSIRTGPYEQYF. CDR3 sequence (DNA): TGTGCCAGCAGCATCCGGACAGGGCCCTACGAGCAGTACTTC.

The chain joins TRBV20-1 to TRBJ2-7; D is uncertain. The germline CDR1 and CDR2 sequences are DFQATT and SNEGSKA (reference sequence). The V end lost 6 bases, the J end lost 4 bases, and 10 bases lay between the germline ends. CDR3 length: 11 residues. The CDR3 bases are TGCAGTGCCAAGAGAGAGTACGAGCAGTACTTC. Its translation: CSAKREYEQYF.

The chain recombines TRBV4-2 with TRBJ1-1; D is ambiguous. Germline CDR1 LGHNA, CDR2 YNFKEQ. The CDR3 covers 13 residues. V was shortened by 4 bases and J by 6 bases, with 12 bases between the two germline ends. CDR3 sequence reads: CASSPFGLPEAFF. CDR3 nucleotide sequence: TGTGCCAGCAGCCCTTTTGGACTGCCTGAAGCTTTCTTT.

The V gene is TRBV7-2, the J gene TRBJ1-5, with a possible D match to TRBD1 (5 bases). CDR1 and CDR2 (germline): SGHTA, FQGNSA. The CDR3 has 15 residues. Trimming cost V 5 bases and J 1 base, with 12 bases left between them. The CDR3 sequence: CASSPTGVSNQPQHF. CDR3 DNA: TGTGCCAGCAGCCCAACAGGAGTGAGCAATCAGCCCCAGCATTTT. The whole variable domain, remainder taken from reference TRBV7-2 and TRBJ1-5, is GAGVSQSPSNKVTEKGKDVELRCDPISGHTALYWYRQSLGQGLEFLIYFQGNSAPDKSGLPSDRFSAERTGGSVSTLTIQRTQQEDSAVYLCASSPTGVSNQPQHFGDGTRLSIL.

The chain employs TRBV6-5 and TRBJ2-7; D is unresolved. Trimming removed 5 bases at V and 13 bases at J, with 24 bases between. The CDR3 runs 14 residues. In germline, CDR1 is MNHEY, CDR2 SVGAGI. The CDR3 DNA sequence: TGTGCCAGCAGTCAACTCGCCTCGGCACCTCACCGTTACTTC. Its translation: CASSQLASAPHRYF.

This clonotype occurred once. A single base separates this from a much larger clone, so it may be a read error. The CDR3 end shows no conserved phenylalanine or tryptophan, and so a read error is likely. The V call is TRBV3-1, the J call TRBJ2-1; 14 nucleotides agree with TRBD2. In germline, CDR1 is LGHDT, CDR2 YNNKEL (reference sequence). With V trimmed by 1 base and J by 7 bases, 3 bases remained unmatched. CDR3 length: 16 amino acids. CDR3 nucleotide sequence: TGTGCCAGCAGCCAAGTGGGGACTAGCGGGAGAAATGAGCAGTTCCTC. Translating it yields CASSQVGTSGRNEQFL.

The rearrangement joins TRBV4-3 to TRBJ2-7; 16 nucleotides match TRBD2. The CDR3 sequence is 16 residues long. Germline assignment: CDR1 LGHNA and CDR2 YSLEER. J was trimmed by 9 bases and V by 2 bases; bases with no gene match: 7. The CDR3 nucleotides read TGCGCCAGCAGCCAATCCCCGGGACTAGCGGGAGGGGTGCAGTACTTC. It yields the protein CASSQSPGLAGGVQYF.